The 14 T cell receptor beta chains below come from one sample, sequenced in a study of shared clonotypes between healthy human individuals. This table comes from immunoSEQ multiplex PCR, and its TCRdb copy is limited to in-frame clones, with some not included. This table has hundreds of thousands of clones, around 96% appearing once. Sequenced sample: memory CD8+ T cells sorted from blood. Subset here: CD45RO+ cells pooled with CCR7-negative TemRA cells. The receptors originated from a man aged 25-40 years in good health.

This rearrangement joins TRBV9 to TRBJ2-3; tentative D call: TRBD2 (6 bases). This CDR3 region has 13 residues. Germline assignment: CDR1 SGDLS and CDR2 YYNGEE. Trimming left V 3 bases short and J 4 bases short, with 9 bases between. Here the CDR3 DNA reads TGTGCCAGCAGCGGGGACTCCCCAGATACGCAGTATTTT. It yields the protein CASSGDSPDTQYF. The whole variable domain, filled in from reference TRBV9 and TRBJ2-3, reads DSGVTQTPKHLITATGQRVTLRCSPRSGDLSVYWYQQSLDQGLQFLIQYYNGEERAKGNILERFSAQQFPDLHSELNLSSLELGDSALYFCASSGDSPDTQYFGPGTRLTVL.

V usage is TRBV7-9 and J usage is TRBJ1-4; TRBD1 aligns across 8 bases. CDR1 SEHNR and CDR2 FQNEAQ come from the germline V gene (reference sequence). J was trimmed by 8 bases and V by 3 bases; bases with no gene match: 14. CDR3 size: 17 residues. The CDR3 spells CASSFYLGQGFQEKLFF. The CDR3 nucleotides read TGTGCCAGCAGCTTTTACCTAGGACAGGGTTTTCAGGAAAAACTGTTTTTT.

The gene calls are TRBV4-1 and TRBJ1-1; a weak D match, TRBD1 (5 bases). There are 14 residues in the CDR3. Trimming shortened V by 2 bases and J by 2 bases, and 9 bases separated the two germline ends. CDR1 is MGHRA, CDR2 YSYEKL, per germline. The CDR3 reads CASSQPRDNTEAFF. Written as DNA, the CDR3 is TGCGCCAGCAGCCAACCTCGGGACAACACTGAAGCTTTCTTT.

This clone was picked up one time. This chain uses TRBV19 with TRBJ2-5; a weak D match, TRBD2 (7 bases). The ends were cut back, 9 bases at V and 2 bases at J, with 25 bases in the middle. CDR1 is LNHDA and CDR2 is SQIVND in the germline V gene (reference sequence). This CDR3 is built from 17 residues. DNA of the CDR3: TGTGCCAGCAGCACTTGGGTAGGAGCGGGACAACAAGAGACCCAGTACTTC. Amino acids: CASSTWVGAGQQETQYF.

The chain employs TRBV28 and TRBJ2-4, with D perhaps TRBD1 or TRBD2 (5 bases each). The germline V gene encodes CDR1 MDHEN and CDR2 SYDVKM. Deletions cut 6 bases from V and 0 bases from J, with 15 bases between. The CDR3 totals 16 residues. The CDR3 DNA sequence: TGTGCCAGCAGGAAAGGTGGGGGTTTAGCCAAAAACATTCAGTACTTC. Encoded protein: CASRKGGGLAKNIQYF.

V gene TRBV30 combines with J gene TRBJ2-3, with 9 bases lining up with TRBD1. V shed 3 bases and J 5 bases; nucleotides not matched to a gene: 3. CDR3 size: 13 residues. CDR1 and CDR2 (germline): GTSNPN, SVGIG (reference sequence). CDR3 nucleotides: TGTGCCTGGAGCCCGACAGGGGGAGATACGCAGTATTTT. Protein: CAWSPTGGDTQYF.

The CDR3 reads CSVESRGRDNEQFF. The CDR3 region has the DNA TGCAGCGTTGAATCCAGGGGCCGTGACAATGAGCAGTTCTTC. V gene TRBV29-1 combines with J gene TRBJ2-1; D is possibly TRBD1 (6 bases). The CDR3 extends over 14 amino acids. From germline, CDR1 is SQVTM and CDR2 ANQGSEA. Trimming removed 2 bases at V and 5 bases at J, with 13 bases between.

Here the CDR3 DNA reads TGTGCCTGGAGGGCCAGGTTCCAAGAGACCCAGTACTTC. Protein: CAWRARFQETQYF. The rearrangement links TRBV30 to TRBJ2-5; D is ambiguous. The CDR3 covers 13 residues. Germline-derived CDR1 and CDR2 are GTSNPN and SVGIG (reference sequence). The germline V and J ends were trimmed by 3 bases and 1 base, with 9 bases remaining between them.

V usage is TRBV5-6 and J usage is TRBJ2-5; 8 bases match TRBD1. V lost 0 bases and J lost 13; bases outside the gene matches: 11. The CDR3 length is 14 residues. Germline CDR1 reads SGHDT; CDR2 reads YYEEEE. The CDR3 region is CASSLAGRGRLLYF. DNA for the CDR3: TGTGCCAGCAGCTTGGCCGGCAGGGGGCGCCTTCTGTACTTC.

This chain joins TRBV5-1 and TRBJ2-2, with D perhaps TRBD2 (5 bases). CDR3 length: 14 residues. CDR1 SGHRS and CDR2 YFSETQ come from the germline V gene. With 4 bases removed from V and 6 bases from J, the gap between germline ends came to 13 bases. The CDR3 DNA reads as TGCGCCAGCAGCGATATGAGGGCCCCCGGGGAGCTGTTTTTT. Amino acids: CASSDMRAPGELFF.

The rearrangement uses TRBV6-5 and TRBJ1-2, with 9 bases fitting TRBD1. This CDR3 comprises 13 residues. Unmatched junction bases numbered 7, after V lost 6 bases and J lost 8 bases. Germline values: CDR1 MNHEY, CDR2 SVGAGI. CDR3 protein: CASRGTGPLGYTF. DNA of the CDR3: TGTGCCAGCAGAGGGACAGGGCCCTTGGGCTACACCTTC.

The chain uses TRBV18 and TRBJ1-2; no definite D call. Trimming took off 5 bases at V and 4 bases at J, with 8 bases between the two ends. CDR3 length: 12 amino acids. CDR1 and CDR2 (germline): KGHSH, LQKENI. The CDR3 DNA reads as TGTGCCAGCTCATCGACCCCCTATGGCTACACCTTC. Amino acid sequence: CASSSTPYGYTF.

CDR3 protein: CATAQGAGAGNTIYF. The CDR3, as DNA: TGTGCCACCGCACAGGGGGCAGGCGCTGGAAACACCATATATTTT. The chain has TRBV10-3 and TRBJ1-3, with TRBD1 matching over 9 bases. The ends lost 10 bases at V and 2 bases at J; junction bases unmatched: 9. The germline V gene encodes CDR1 ENHRY and CDR2 SYGVKD. This CDR3 is 15 amino acids long.

This clone was detected only once. This chain's CDR3 is CASSVWENTIYF. CDR3 sequence (DNA): TGTGCCAGCAGTGTGTGGGAAAACACCATATATTTT. The gene calls are TRBV6-1 and TRBJ1-3; D gene ambiguous. The ends were cut back, 4 bases at V and 6 bases at J, with 7 bases in the middle. This CDR3 contains 12 residues. Germline loops: CDR1 MNHNS, CDR2 SASEGT.